What follows are 26 T cell receptor beta chains derived from one specimen sequenced in a study of shared clonotypes between healthy human individuals. TCRdb's copy holds only in-frame clones and misses some; the assay was immunoSEQ multiplex PCR. The sample holds millions of clones, approximately 90% seen once. The sample consisted of naive CD4+ T cells sorted from blood. Regarding subset: CD45RA+ positively selected. The receptor source for this set is a young man in good health.

The chain carries TRBV14 and TRBJ2-7, with D maybe TRBD1 (6 bases). V lost 4 bases, J lost 11 bases, and 21 bases lay in between. CDR1 and CDR2 from the germline V gene are SGHDN and FVKESK. The CDR3 consists of 14 residues. CDR3 bases: TGTGCCAGCAGCCGAGGTATGACTGACAGGAGGAAGTACTTC. Protein sequence: CASSRGMTDRRKYF.

This chain links TRBV5-6 with TRBJ2-2, with 7 bases lining up with TRBD2. The germline V gene has CDR1 SGHDT and CDR2 YYEEEE. The CDR3 runs to 16 residues. Trimming at V came to 0 bases and at J to 7 bases, leaving 9 bases not matched to a gene. The CDR3 sequence is CASSLVQAGVNGELFF. CDR3 nucleotide sequence: TGTGCCAGCAGCTTGGTTCAGGCGGGAGTAAACGGGGAGCTGTTTTTT. The full variable domain, rest sourced from reference TRBV5-6 and TRBJ2-2, is DAGVTQSPTHLIKTRGQQVTLRCSPKSGHDTVSWYQQALGQGPQFIFQYYEEEERQRGNFPDRFSGHQFPNYSSELNVNALLLGDSALYLCASSLVQAGVNGELFFGEGSRLTVL.

The chain couples TRBV6-5 to TRBJ1-5, with TRBD1 matching over 11 bases. The V gene end was trimmed by 4 bases and the J gene end by 2 bases; junction bases not matched to a gene: 4. CDR1 MNHEY and CDR2 SVGAGI come from the germline V gene. This CDR3 is built from 16 residues. CDR3 sequence reads: CASSWDRGSGNQPQHF. The CDR3 DNA sequence: TGTGCCAGCAGTTGGGACAGGGGGTCAGGCAATCAGCCCCAGCATTTT.

As for this clone: Distinct nucleotide sequences in the sample also encode this CDR3. This chain links TRBV5-1 with TRBJ2-1; D is possibly TRBD2 (6 bases). The V and J ends lost 3 bases and 7 bases respectively, with 8 bases between them. CDR1 and CDR2 (germline): SGHRS, YFSETQ. CDR3 size: 12 residues. CDR3 nucleotide sequence: TGCGCCAGCAGCTGGGGAGGTAATGAGCAGTTCTTC. Translating gives CASSWGGNEQFF.

Notes on this clone: Other DNA sequences in the same sample also yield this CDR3. This chain connects TRBV5-4 to TRBJ1-6; D is undetermined. The germline V gene has CDR1 SGHNT and CDR2 YYREEE (reference sequence). The V end lost 1 base, the J end lost 6 bases, and 8 bases lay between the germline ends. This CDR3 comprises 14 residues. DNA of the CDR3: TGTGCCAGCAGCTTGCAAGGTTTTAATTCACCCCTCCACTTT. Its protein is CASSLQGFNSPLHF.

This rearrangement joins TRBV18 to TRBJ2-7, with TRBD2 identical over 13 bases. This CDR3 has 16 residues. V gave up 1 base and J gave up 5 bases; unmatched junction bases: 5. Germline-derived CDR1 and CDR2 are KGHSH and LQKENI. The CDR3 coding sequence is TGTGCCAGCTCACCACGACTAGCGGGAGGCGTAAACGAGCAGTACTTC. Translation: CASSPRLAGGVNEQYF. The full variable domain, rest sourced from reference TRBV18 and TRBJ2-7, is NAGVMQNPRHLVRRRGQEARLRCSPMKGHSHVYWYRQLPEEGLKFMVYLQKENIIDESGMPKERFSAEFPKEGPSILRIQQVVRGDSAAYFCASSPRLAGGVNEQYFGPGTRLTVT.

The chain uses TRBV5-1 and TRBJ2-1, with 13 bases identical to TRBD2. This CDR3 is built from 15 residues. After removal of 4 bases from V and 6 bases from J, the junction contained 4 bases not matched to a gene. Germline assignment: CDR1 SGHRS and CDR2 YFSETQ. The CDR3 region has the DNA TGCGCCAGCAGCACTGGACTAGCGGGAGTCAATGAGCAGTTCTTC. This gives the protein CASSTGLAGVNEQFF.

The chain has TRBV5-1 and TRBJ2-2, with TRBD1 matching over 7 bases. After removal of 0 bases from V and 3 bases from J, the junction contained 11 bases not matched to a gene. The CDR3 has 18 amino acids. Germline assignment: CDR1 SGHRS and CDR2 YFSETQ. CDR3 bases: TGCGCCAGCAGCTTGGCTAGGGGACAGAGATATTACACCGGGGAGCTGTTTTTT. This translates into CASSLARGQRYYTGELFF. Together with reference TRBV5-1 and TRBJ2-2, the CDR3 gives the full variable domain: KAGVTQTPRYLIKTRGQQVTLSCSPISGHRSVSWYQQTPGQGLQFLFEYFSETQRNKGNFPGRFSGRQFSNSRSEMNVSTLELGDSALYLCASSLARGQRYYTGELFFGEGSRLTVL.

The V and J genes are TRBV25-1 and TRBJ1-1; possible D gene TRBD1, 5 bases. The V gene's germline CDR1 is MGHDK and CDR2 SYGVNS. The CDR3 covers 13 residues. Deletions cut 7 bases from V and 2 bases from J, with 11 bases between. The CDR3 coding sequence is TGTGCCAGCATGGTTGGGGGAAACACTGAAGCTTTCTTT. Translation gives CASMVGGNTEAFF.

The chain uses TRBV7-2 and TRBJ2-5; 12 nucleotides line up with TRBD2. The CDR3 consists of 17 residues. Germline CDR1 and CDR2: SGHTA and FQGNSA. Trimming took 3 bases from V and 4 from J; bases not matched to a gene: 9. The CDR3 sequence is CASSLGLAGLQAETQYF. Written as DNA, the CDR3 is TGTGCCAGCAGCTTGGGACTAGCGGGTCTTCAGGCAGAGACCCAGTACTTC.

The chain joins TRBV9 to TRBJ1-2; no clear D gene. Deletions cut 0 bases from V and 4 bases from J, with 7 bases between. From germline, CDR1 is SGDLS and CDR2 YYNGEE. The CDR3 covers 13 residues. The DNA for the CDR3 is TGTGCCAGCAGCGTAGGGGAACGCTATGGCTACACCTTC. This gives the protein CASSVGERYGYTF.

The chain has TRBV6-5 and TRBJ1-1, with D perhaps TRBD1 (6 bases). V lost 10 bases and J lost 1, with 13 bases in between. Germline V gives CDR1 MNHEY, CDR2 SVGAGI. The CDR3 is made up of 13 amino acids. CDR3 in amino acids: CAILNRENTEAFF. CDR3 bases: TGTGCCATCTTAAACAGGGAGAACACTGAAGCTTTCTTT.

Points on this clone: This sample includes further DNA sequences coding for the same CDR3. The chain carries TRBV7-6 and TRBJ1-5, with no clear D. The V end lost 1 base, the J end lost 1 base, and 5 bases lay between the germline ends. Per the germline V gene, CDR1 is SGHVS and CDR2 is FNYEAQ. The CDR3 totals 14 residues. The CDR3 is CASSLGQSNQPQHF. The DNA for the CDR3 is TGTGCCAGCAGCTTAGGGCAGAGCAATCAGCCCCAGCATTTT.

The chain links TRBV6-5 to TRBJ1-2; D ambiguous. CDR3 length: 13 amino acids. The V and J ends lost 5 bases and 0 bases respectively, with 7 bases between them. Per the germline V gene, CDR1 is MNHEY and CDR2 is SVGAGI. The chain's CDR3 is CASSAAANYGYTF. CDR3 in DNA: TGTGCCAGCAGTGCCGCGGCTAACTATGGCTACACCTTC.

The CDR3 is CASSYKPGQGGETQYF. The CDR3 DNA is TGTGCCAGCAGTTATAAGCCCGGACAGGGAGGAGAGACCCAGTACTTC. The chain joins TRBV6-5 to TRBJ2-5; 8 nucleotides agree with TRBD1. CDR1 is MNHEY and CDR2 is SVGAGI in the germline V gene. The CDR3 runs 16 residues. V shed 3 bases and J 4 bases; nucleotides not matched to a gene: 10.

In regard to this clone: In the same sample, other DNA sequences code for this CDR3. This rearrangement joins TRBV6-5 to TRBJ2-7, with D uncertain. CDR1 MNHEY and CDR2 SVGAGI come from the germline V gene. Trimming shortened V by 0 bases and J by 0 bases, and 9 bases separated the two germline ends. The CDR3 loop spans 15 amino acids. The CDR3 protein is CASSYSRVSSYEQYF. CDR3 DNA sequence: TGTGCCAGCAGTTACTCTCGAGTGAGCTCCTACGAGCAGTACTTC.

The chain recombines TRBV5-4 with TRBJ2-2, with TRBD1 identical over 8 bases. Germline V gives CDR1 SGHNT, CDR2 YYREEE (reference sequence). The J segment lost 5 bases and the V segment lost 3 bases, leaving 3 bases of the junction unmatched. The CDR3 consists of 14 residues. This chain's CDR3 is CASSSTGVTGELFF. The CDR3 DNA follows: TGTGCCAGCAGCTCGACAGGGGTGACCGGGGAGCTGTTTTTT. The whole variable domain, filled in from reference TRBV5-4 and TRBJ2-2, reads ETGVTQSPTHLIKTRGQQVTLRCSSQSGHNTVSWYQQALGQGPQFIFQYYREEENGRGNFPPRFSGLQFPNYSSELNVNALELDDSALYLCASSSTGVTGELFFGEGSRLTVL.

A few counts support this clone. V is TRBV18 and J is TRBJ1-4; no definite D call. CDR3 length: 14 amino acids. Germline-derived CDR1 and CDR2 are KGHSH and LQKENI. Trimming shortened V by 3 bases and J by 8 bases, and 13 bases separated the two germline ends. The CDR3 DNA sequence: TGTGCCAGCTCACCTTCGATGAATGGGGAAAAACTGTTTTTT. Translating it yields CASSPSMNGEKLFF.

The V and J genes are TRBV5-1 and TRBJ2-4; 9 nucleotides agree with TRBD1. The CDR3 sequence is 16 residues long. Germline V gives CDR1 SGHRS, CDR2 YFSETQ. V lost 5 bases to trimming and J lost 0 bases; unmatched junction nucleotides: 6. CDR3 sequence reads: CASSPTGGLAKNIQYF. The DNA for the CDR3 is TGCGCCAGCAGTCCTACAGGGGGCCTAGCCAAAAACATTCAGTACTTC. Using reference TRBV5-1 and TRBJ2-4 for the parts outside the CDR3, the full variable domain is KAGVTQTPRYLIKTRGQQVTLSCSPISGHRSVSWYQQTPGQGLQFLFEYFSETQRNKGNFPGRFSGRQFSNSRSEMNVSTLELGDSALYLCASSPTGGLAKNIQYFGAGTRLSVL.

V is TRBV28 and J is TRBJ1-5, with a possible D match to TRBD1 (5 bases). CDR3 length equals 12 residues. Germline V gene lookup returns CDR1 MDHEN and CDR2 SYDVKM. Trimming left V 5 bases short and J 12 bases short, with 14 bases between. CDR3 in DNA: TGTGCCAGCAGTCCGCCAGGGCCTCTCCAGCATTTT. Its translation: CASSPPGPLQHF.

This chain uses TRBV28 with TRBJ1-2; D remains ambiguous. Germline V gene data show CDR1 as MDHEN and CDR2 as SYDVKM. The CDR3 has 10 residues. Trimming removed 6 bases from V and 8 bases from J, with 7 bases in between. DNA for the CDR3: TGTGCCAGCAGCAATAGGGGCTACACCTTC. This translates into CASSNRGYTF.

The CDR3, as DNA: TGTGCCATCACCGGCGGGGGGTACACAGATACGCAGTATTTT. This gives the protein CAITGGGYTDTQYF. The V call is TRBV10-3, the J call TRBJ2-3; 8 bases map to TRBD2. The V segment lost 7 bases and the J segment 2 bases; nucleotides outside the gene matches: 5. The CDR3 is 14 amino acids. Germline assignment: CDR1 ENHRY and CDR2 SYGVKD.

V gene TRBV25-1 combines with J gene TRBJ1-4, with D unresolved. CDR1 and CDR2 from the germline V gene are MGHDK and SYGVNS. The CDR3 sequence is 15 residues long. The germline V and J ends were trimmed by 3 bases and 5 bases, with 13 bases remaining between them. In nucleotides, the CDR3 is TGTGCCAGCAGTGACTGGGCGGGAGGAAATGAAAAACTGTTTTTT. Its protein is CASSDWAGGNEKLFF. Looking up the rest from reference TRBV25-1 and TRBJ1-4 gives the full variable domain: EADIYQTPRYLVIGTGKKITLECSQTMGHDKMYWYQQDPGMELHLIHYSYGVNSTEKGDLSSESTVSRIRTEHFPLTLESARPSHTSQYLCASSDWAGGNEKLFFGSGTQLSVL.

The chain is built from TRBV29-1 and TRBJ1-2; 9 positions match TRBD1. V dropped 4 bases and J dropped 4; count of bases not matched to a gene: 7. The CDR3 loop spans 14 amino acids. Germline CDR1 SQVTM, CDR2 ANQGSEA. In DNA form, the CDR3 reads TGCAGCGTTGGACCCGGGACAGGGCGCTATGGCTACACCTTC. Translating it yields CSVGPGTGRYGYTF.

In regard to this clone: Other DNA sequences from this sample encode an identical CDR3 as well. The CDR3 DNA follows: TGTGCCAGTAGTATAAAAGGGCTGGGCAATCAGCCCCAGCATTTT. Translation gives CASSIKGLGNQPQHF. This chain links TRBV19 with TRBJ1-5; D remains ambiguous. Trimming removed 2 bases from V and 2 bases from J, with 10 bases in between. Germline V gene data show CDR1 as LNHDA and CDR2 as SQIVND (reference sequence). The CDR3 runs 15 residues.

The J gene is TRBJ1-5, the V gene TRBV5-8; D gene unclear. This CDR3 has 11 residues. Germline assignment: CDR1 SGHTS and CDR2 YDEGEE. V dropped 4 bases and J dropped 2 bases, with 1 base sitting between them. CDR3 residues: CASSRNQPQHF. CDR3 nucleotides: TGTGCCAGCAGCCGCAATCAGCCCCAGCATTTT.